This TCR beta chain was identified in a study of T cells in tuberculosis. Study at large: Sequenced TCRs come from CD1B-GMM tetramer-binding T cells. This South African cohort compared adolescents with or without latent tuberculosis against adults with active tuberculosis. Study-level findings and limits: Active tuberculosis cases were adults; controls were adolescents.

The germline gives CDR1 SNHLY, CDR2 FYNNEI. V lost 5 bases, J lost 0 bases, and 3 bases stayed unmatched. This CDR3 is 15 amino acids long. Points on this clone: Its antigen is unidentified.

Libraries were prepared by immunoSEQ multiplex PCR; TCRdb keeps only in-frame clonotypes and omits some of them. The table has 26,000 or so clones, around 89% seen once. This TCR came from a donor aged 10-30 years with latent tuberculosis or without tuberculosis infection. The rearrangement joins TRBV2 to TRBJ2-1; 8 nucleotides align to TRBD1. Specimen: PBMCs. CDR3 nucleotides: TGTGCCAGCAGTCTACAGGGGGACTCCTACAATGAGCAGTTCTTC. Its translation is CASSLQGDSYNEQFF.